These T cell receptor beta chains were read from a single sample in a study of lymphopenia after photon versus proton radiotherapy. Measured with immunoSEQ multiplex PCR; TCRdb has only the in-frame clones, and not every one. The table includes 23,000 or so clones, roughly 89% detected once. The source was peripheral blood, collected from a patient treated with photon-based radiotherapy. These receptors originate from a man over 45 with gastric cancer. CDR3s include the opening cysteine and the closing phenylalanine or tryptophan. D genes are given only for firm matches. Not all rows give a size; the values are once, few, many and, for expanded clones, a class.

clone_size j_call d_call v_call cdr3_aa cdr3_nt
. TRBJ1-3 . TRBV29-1 CSVEVGNTIYF TGCAGCGTTGAAGTTGGAAACACCATATATTTT
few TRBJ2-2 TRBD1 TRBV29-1 CSVMGQGRPGELFF TGCAGCGTGATGGGACAGGGTCGGCCCGGGGAGCTGTTTTTT
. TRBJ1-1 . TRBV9 CASSAETGTNTEAFF TGTGCCAGCAGCGCCGAAACAGGGACGAACACTGAAGCTTTCTTT
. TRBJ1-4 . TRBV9 CASSVGPENEKLFF TGTGCCAGCAGCGTAGGTCCGGAAAATGAAAAACTGTTTTTT
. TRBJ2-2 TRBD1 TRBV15 CATSRGQVEELFF TGTGCCACCAGCCGCGGACAGGTAGAGGAGCTGTTTTTT
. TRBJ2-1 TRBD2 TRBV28 CASKIGGTRRGNEQFF TGTGCCAGCAAAATCGGGGGGACGAGAAGAGGGAATGAGCAGTTCTTC
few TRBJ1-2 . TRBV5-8 CASSLGLNYGYTF TGTGCCAGCAGCTTGGGACTCAACTATGGCTACACCTTC
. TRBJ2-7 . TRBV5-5 CASSWGQGSYEQYF TGTGCCAGCAGCTGGGGACAAGGCTCCTACGAGCAGTACTTC
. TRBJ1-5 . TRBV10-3 CAISESYGGGNQPQHF TGTGCCATCAGTGAGTCGTATGGCGGAGGGAATCAGCCCCAGCATTTT
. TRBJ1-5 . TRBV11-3 CASSFDRCNQPQHF TGTGCCAGCAGCTTTGACAGATGCAATCAGCCCCAGCATTTT
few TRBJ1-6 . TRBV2 CASSETRIYNSPLHF TGTGCCAGCAGTGAAACTCGGATTTATAATTCACCCCTCCACTTT
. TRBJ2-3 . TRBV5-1 CASSLVSADTQYF TGCGCCAGCAGCTTGGTGAGCGCAGATACGCAGTATTTT
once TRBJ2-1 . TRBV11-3 CASSLGGRDEQFF TGTGCCAGCAGCTTGGGGGGGCGAGATGAGCAGTTCTTC
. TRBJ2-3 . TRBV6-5 CASSPGASDTQYF TGTGCCAGCAGCCCTGGGGCTTCAGATACGCAGTATTTT
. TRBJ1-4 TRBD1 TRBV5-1 CASSSTGVGELFF TGCGCCAGCAGCTCCACAGGGGTCGGGGAACTGTTTTTT
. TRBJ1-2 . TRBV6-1 CASSEGWGQGYTF TGTGCCAGCAGTGAAGGTTGGGGGCAGGGCTACACCTTC
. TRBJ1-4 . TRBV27 CASSNWDGRNEKLFF TGTGCCAGCAGTAACTGGGACGGAAGAAATGAAAAACTGTTTTTT
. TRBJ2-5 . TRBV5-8 CASSLGFREETQYF TGTGCCAGCAGCTTGGGTTTCAGGGAAGAGACCCAGTACTTC
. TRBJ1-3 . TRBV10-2 CASSEQLRNTIYF TGCGCCAGCAGTGAGCAGTTAAGAAACACCATATATTTT
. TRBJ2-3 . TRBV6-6 CASSDREVADTQYF TGTGCCAGCAGTGACAGGGAGGTGGCAGATACGCAGTATTTT
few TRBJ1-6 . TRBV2 CASSEDRVRSPLHF TGTGCCAGCAGTGAGGATAGGGTAAGATCACCCCTCCACTTT
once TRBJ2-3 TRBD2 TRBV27 CASTQRASGAWDTQYF TGTGCCAGCACTCAAAGGGCTAGCGGGGCGTGGGATACGCAGTATTTT
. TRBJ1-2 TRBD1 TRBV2 CASSDKRQGLNYGGLNYGYTF TGTGCCAGCAGTGATAAGCGACAGGGGTTGAACTATGGGGGGTTGAACTATGGCTACACCTTC
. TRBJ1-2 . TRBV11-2 CASSFSGEGNYGYTF TGTGCCAGCAGCTTCTCAGGGGAGGGAAACTATGGCTACACCTTC
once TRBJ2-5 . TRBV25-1 CASSEYETQQETQYF TGTGCCAGCAGTGAATACGAGACGCAGCAAGAGACCCAGTACTTC
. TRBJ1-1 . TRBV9 CASSTLSENTEAFF TGTGCCAGCAGCACCTTATCAGAGAACACTGAAGCTTTCTTT
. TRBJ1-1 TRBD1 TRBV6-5 CASSYVDRAGTEAFF TGTGCCAGCAGTTACGTAGACAGGGCAGGCACTGAAGCTTTCTTT
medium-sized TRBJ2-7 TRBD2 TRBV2 CASSEAELAGSYEQYF TGTGCCAGCAGTGAAGCCGAACTAGCGGGCAGCTACGAGCAGTACTTC
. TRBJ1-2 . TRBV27 CASSGDSSGYGYTF TGTGCCAGCAGTGGTGACAGTTCTGGCTATGGCTACACCTTC
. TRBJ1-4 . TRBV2 CASRGVGEKLFF TGTGCCAGCAGGGGGGTAGGGGAAAAACTGTTTTTT
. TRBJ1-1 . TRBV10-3 CAISLTERGMNTEAFF TGTGCCATCAGTCTTACAGAACGGGGGATGAACACTGAAGCTTTCTTT
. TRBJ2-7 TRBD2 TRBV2 CASSGGGNYEQYF TGTGCCAGCAGTGGGGGGGGGAACTACGAGCAGTACTTC
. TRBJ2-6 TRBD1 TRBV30 CAWSSRQGLISGANVLTF TGTGCCTGGAGTTCTAGACAGGGCCTTATCTCTGGGGCCAACGTCCTGACTTTC
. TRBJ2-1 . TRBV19 CASSRTRRNEQFF TGTGCCAGTAGTAGGACCCGTCGCAATGAGCAGTTCTTC
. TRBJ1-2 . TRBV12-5 CASGLGGRPANYGYTF TGTGCTAGTGGTTTGGGGGGCAGGCCAGCTAACTATGGCTACACCTTC
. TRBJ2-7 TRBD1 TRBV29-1 CSGGQGGREQYF TGCAGCGGCGGACAGGGGGGGAGGGAGCAGTACTTC
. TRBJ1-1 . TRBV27 CASRNRQNTEAFF TGTGCCAGCAGAAATAGACAGAACACTGAAGCTTTCTTT
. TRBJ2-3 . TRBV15 CATSSLEAGKDTQYF TGTGCCACCAGCAGCTTAGAGGCGGGGAAGGATACGCAGTATTTT
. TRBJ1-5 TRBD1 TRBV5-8 CASSTGTGGTQPQHF TGTGCCAGCAGTACCGGGACAGGGGGCACTCAGCCCCAGCATTTT
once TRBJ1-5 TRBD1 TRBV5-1 CASSWGQGGQPQHF TGCGCCAGCAGCTGGGGACAGGGAGGCCAGCCCCAGCATTTT
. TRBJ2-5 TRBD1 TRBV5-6 CASSNTGDETQYF TGTGCCAGCAGCAATACAGGGGACGAGACCCAGTACTTC
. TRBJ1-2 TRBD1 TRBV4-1 CASSQHLTGAEGYTF TGCGCCAGCAGCCAACACCTTACAGGGGCTGAGGGCTACACCTTC
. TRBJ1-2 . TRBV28 CASSLVPKLNYGYTF TGTGCCAGCAGTTTGGTTCCAAAGCTTAACTATGGCTACACCTTC
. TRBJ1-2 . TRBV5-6 CASSLWGYGYTF TGTGCCAGCAGCTTATGGGGCTATGGCTACACCTTC
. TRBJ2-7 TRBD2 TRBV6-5 CASRGGLSYEQYF TGTGCCAGCCGGGGGGGGCTCTCCTACGAGCAGTACTTC
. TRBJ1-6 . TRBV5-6 CASSLAAVWAPLHF TGTGCCAGCAGCCTTGCCGCCGTGTGGGCACCCCTCCACTTT
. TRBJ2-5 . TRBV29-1 CSVGAGFQETQYF TGCAGCGTAGGGGCAGGGTTCCAAGAGACCCAGTACTTC
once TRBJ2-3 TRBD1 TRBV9 CASSFLQGAGGDTQYF TGTGCCAGCAGCTTCCTCCAGGGGGCAGGGGGAGATACGCAGTATTTT
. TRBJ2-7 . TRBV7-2 CASTPMGSLVREQYF TGTGCCAGCACCCCAATGGGGTCCCTGGTTCGAGAGCAGTACTTC
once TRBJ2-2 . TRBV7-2 CASSYPTSGELFF TGTGCCAGCAGCTACCCAACTTCCGGGGAGCTGTTTTTT
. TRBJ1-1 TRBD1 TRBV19 CASSIPGGTEAFF TGTGCCAGTAGTATCCCAGGGGGCACTGAAGCTTTCTTT
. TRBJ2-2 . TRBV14 CASSPGVTLDTGELFF TGTGCCAGCAGCCCTGGCGTCACTCTGGACACCGGGGAGCTGTTTTTT
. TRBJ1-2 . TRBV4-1 CASSPTPGTAVYGYTF TGCGCCAGCAGCCCGACGCCCGGGACGGCCGTCTATGGCTACACCTTC
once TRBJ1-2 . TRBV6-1 CASSEAWQADGYTF TGTGCCAGCAGTGAAGCCTGGCAGGCTGACGGCTACACCTTC
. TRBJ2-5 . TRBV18 CASFVYTETQYF TGTGCCAGCTTTGTGTATACAGAGACCCAGTACTTC